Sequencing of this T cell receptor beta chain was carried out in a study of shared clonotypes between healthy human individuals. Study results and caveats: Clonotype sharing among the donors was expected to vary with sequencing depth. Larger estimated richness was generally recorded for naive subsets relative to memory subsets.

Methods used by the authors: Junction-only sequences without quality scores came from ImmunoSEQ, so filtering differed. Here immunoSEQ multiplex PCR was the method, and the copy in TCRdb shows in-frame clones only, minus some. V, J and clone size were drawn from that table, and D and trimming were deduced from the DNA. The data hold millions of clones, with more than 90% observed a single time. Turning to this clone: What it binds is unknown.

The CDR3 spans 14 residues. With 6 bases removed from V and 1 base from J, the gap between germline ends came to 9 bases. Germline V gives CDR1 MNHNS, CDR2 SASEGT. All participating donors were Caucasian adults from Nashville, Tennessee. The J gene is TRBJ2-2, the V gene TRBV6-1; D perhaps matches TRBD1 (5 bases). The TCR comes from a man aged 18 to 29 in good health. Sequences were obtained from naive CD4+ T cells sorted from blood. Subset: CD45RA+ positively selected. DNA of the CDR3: TGTGCCAGCAGCTCAGGGTTGAACACCGGGGAGCTGTTTTTT. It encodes CASSSGLNTGELFF.